These T cell receptor beta chains were read from a single sample in a study of T cells in Graves' hyperthyroidism and ophthalmopathy. From the multiplex PCR reads, TCRdb called clonotypes with MiXCR, one entry per CDR3 protein. Found here are a few hundred thousand distinct CDR3 sequences, under 25% of them singletons; the top ten hold around half. The specimen sequenced was blood. The source is a woman in her 50s with Graves' hyperthyroidism. Both conserved end residues are part of each CDR3. D genes are given only for firm matches. Not every row has a clone size; where given, it reads once, few, many or a size class.

cdr3_nt: TGTGCCAGCTGTCTCCTGCCGCTCGATGAGCAGTTCTTC
cdr3_aa: CASCLLPLDEQFF
d_call: NA
clone_size: NA
j_call: TRBJ2-1
v_call: TRBV14

cdr3_nt: TGTGCCAGCAGTTCGGGGCGGCAGCCCCAGCATTTT
cdr3_aa: CASSSGRQPQHF
d_call: NA
clone_size: many
j_call: TRBJ1-5
v_call: TRBV12-3/TRBV12-4

cdr3_nt: TGTGCCAGCAGCACCCCGGGGGGAAGCACAGATACGCAGTATTTT
cdr3_aa: CASSTPGGSTDTQYF
d_call: TRBD2
clone_size: many
j_call: TRBJ2-3
v_call: TRBV7-2

cdr3_nt: TGTGCCAGCAGTTTGGGACAGAGCCCAGATACGCAGTATTTT
cdr3_aa: CASSLGQSPDTQYF
d_call: TRBD1
clone_size: few
j_call: TRBJ2-3
v_call: TRBV28

cdr3_nt: TGTGCCAGCTCCGGGGGGGGGGGTGCTCCAACTAATGAAAAACTGTTTTTT
cdr3_aa: CASSGGGGAPTNEKLFF
d_call: NA
clone_size: NA
j_call: TRBJ1-4
v_call: TRBV9

cdr3_nt: TGTGCCAGCAGCTTCCAGGGGCACTATGGCTACACCTTC
cdr3_aa: CASSFQGHYGYTF
d_call: NA
clone_size: few
j_call: TRBJ1-2
v_call: TRBV6-1

cdr3_nt: TGCAGTGCTCCTACCTACAGCAACACCGGGGAGCTGTTTTTT
cdr3_aa: CSAPTYSNTGELFF
d_call: NA
clone_size: few
j_call: TRBJ2-2
v_call: TRBV20-1

cdr3_nt: TGCAGTGCTAGACCGACTAGCGGAAGGTGGGAGACCCAGTACTTC
cdr3_aa: CSARPTSGRWETQYF
d_call: TRBD2
clone_size: few
j_call: TRBJ2-5
v_call: TRBV20-1

cdr3_nt: TGTGCCAGCTCACCATTCTTCGGGGGGGCCCAGGAGCAGTTCTTC
cdr3_aa: CASSPFFGGAQEQFF
d_call: TRBD2
clone_size: NA
j_call: TRBJ2-1
v_call: TRBV18

cdr3_nt: TGTGCCAGCAGTTACGAAGCAGGGGCCTACGAGCAGTACTTC
cdr3_aa: CASSYEAGAYEQYF
d_call: NA
clone_size: many
j_call: TRBJ2-7
v_call: TRBV6-1

cdr3_nt: TGTGCCAGCGGAGGGACCCCAACTAGTATGGGGGAGCAGTACTTC
cdr3_aa: CASGGTPTSMGEQYF
d_call: NA
clone_size: once
j_call: TRBJ2-7
v_call: TRBV2

cdr3_nt: TGTGCCAGCTCCCCCCACGGGAATACGCAGTATTTT
cdr3_aa: CASSPHGNTQYF
d_call: NA
clone_size: few
j_call: TRBJ2-3
v_call: TRBV19

cdr3_nt: TGTGCCAGCAGTTTAGGGGCCGTGCGGGCTTTCTTT
cdr3_aa: CASSLGAVRAFF
d_call: NA
clone_size: many
j_call: TRBJ1-1
v_call: TRBV12-3/TRBV12-4

cdr3_nt: TGCGCCAGCAGCCTTGGGGGCTGGCACTATGGCTACACCTTC
cdr3_aa: CASSLGGWHYGYTF
d_call: NA
clone_size: once
j_call: TRBJ1-2
v_call: TRBV5-1

cdr3_nt: TGTGCCAGCAGCTTAACAGGAACCGGGTTGGAGACCCAGTACTTC
cdr3_aa: CASSLTGTGLETQYF
d_call: NA
clone_size: many
j_call: TRBJ2-5
v_call: TRBV7-3

cdr3_nt: TGTGCCAGCAGTGAAGGAGCGGGAGGGCAAGAGACCCAGTACTTC
cdr3_aa: CASSEGAGGQETQYF
d_call: TRBD2
clone_size: NA
j_call: TRBJ2-5
v_call: TRBV2

cdr3_nt: TGTGCCAGCAGTTTTGGGGCGGGTATTCAAGAGACCCAGTACTTC
cdr3_aa: CASSFGAGIQETQYF
d_call: NA
clone_size: NA
j_call: TRBJ2-5
v_call: TRBV12-3/TRBV12-4

cdr3_nt: TGTGCCAGCAGCTTAGCGGCTTCTGGGGCCAACGTCCTGACTTTC
cdr3_aa: CASSLAASGANVLTF
d_call: NA
clone_size: few
j_call: TRBJ2-6
v_call: TRBV7-9

cdr3_nt: TGTGCCAGCTCAATTCCAGGGACTTATAATTCACCCCTCCACTTT
cdr3_aa: CASSIPGTYNSPLHF
d_call: NA
clone_size: many
j_call: TRBJ1-6
v_call: TRBV18

cdr3_nt: TGTGCCACCAGCAGAGAGGGGTGGGGTGAAGCTTTCTTT
cdr3_aa: CATSREGWGEAFF
d_call: NA
clone_size: many
j_call: TRBJ1-1
v_call: TRBV15

cdr3_nt: TGTGCCAGCAGTCCCGCCCAGGGACGGGCTGGGACTGAAGCTTTCTTT
cdr3_aa: CASSPAQGRAGTEAFF
d_call: NA
clone_size: many
j_call: TRBJ1-1
v_call: TRBV28

cdr3_nt: TGTGCCAGCCACGACCCCGGGGGGCAGAGTGGCTACACCTTC
cdr3_aa: CASHDPGGQSGYTF
d_call: NA
clone_size: NA
j_call: TRBJ1-2
v_call: TRBV18

cdr3_nt: TGTGCCAGTAGCGGGATGGAGACCCAGTACTTC
cdr3_aa: CASSGMETQYF
d_call: NA
clone_size: many
j_call: TRBJ2-5
v_call: TRBV19

cdr3_nt: TGTGCCAGCAGCTTAGAGATGGGGACAGGGGGTCGTGAGCAGTTCTTC
cdr3_aa: CASSLEMGTGGREQFF
d_call: TRBD1
clone_size: NA
j_call: TRBJ2-1
v_call: TRBV2

cdr3_nt: TGTGCCAGCAGTGAAGGAATGGATCAGCCCCAGCATTTT
cdr3_aa: CASSEGMDQPQHF
d_call: NA
clone_size: many
j_call: TRBJ1-5
v_call: TRBV6-1

cdr3_nt: TGTGCCAGCAGCGTAGGCAGCGGGAGGGGCGATGAGCAGTCCTTC
cdr3_aa: CASSVGSGRGDEQSF
d_call: TRBD2
clone_size: few
j_call: TRBJ2-1
v_call: TRBV9

cdr3_nt: TGCAGTGCTAGAGATAGGGGGCAAACTTCACCCCTCCACTTT
cdr3_aa: CSARDRGQTSPLHF
d_call: TRBD1
clone_size: few
j_call: TRBJ1-6
v_call: TRBV20-1

cdr3_nt: TGTGCCAGCAGTTTCCCCGGACTCCGGGCCTACGAGCAGTACTTC
cdr3_aa: CASSFPGLRAYEQYF
d_call: NA
clone_size: many
j_call: TRBJ2-7
v_call: TRBV28

cdr3_nt: TGTGCCAGTAGTATAGGAGAGGGGGCGCGAGAAAAACTGTTTTTT
cdr3_aa: CASSIGEGAREKLFF
d_call: TRBD1
clone_size: few
j_call: TRBJ1-4
v_call: TRBV19

cdr3_nt: TGTGCCTGGAGTGTACTAGGGGCCGGTCAGCCCCAGCATTTT
cdr3_aa: CAWSVLGAGQPQHF
d_call: NA
clone_size: many
j_call: TRBJ1-5
v_call: TRBV30

cdr3_nt: TGTGCCAGCAGCTCACAGGGAGGTAGCACTGAAGCTTTCTTT
cdr3_aa: CASSSQGGSTEAFF
d_call: NA
clone_size: many
j_call: TRBJ1-1
v_call: TRBV7-3

cdr3_nt: TGTGCCAGCATCTTGGACAGGGAAGATCAGCCCCAGCATTTT
cdr3_aa: CASILDREDQPQHF
d_call: TRBD1
clone_size: many
j_call: TRBJ1-5
v_call: TRBV6-1

cdr3_nt: TGTGCCAGTTCACGGACTAGCGAGACCTTTTCCTACGAGCAGTACTTC
cdr3_aa: CASSRTSETFSYEQYF
d_call: TRBD2
clone_size: many
j_call: TRBJ2-7
v_call: TRBV6-1

cdr3_nt: TGTGCCAGCAGTGAATGGAAACAGCCCCAAAGGACCCAGTACTTC
cdr3_aa: CASSEWKQPQRTQYF
d_call: NA
clone_size: NA
j_call: TRBJ2-5
v_call: TRBV2

cdr3_nt: TGCGCCAGCAGCTGGACTAGCGGGGATTTCTACAATGAGCAGTTCTTC
cdr3_aa: CASSWTSGDFYNEQFF
d_call: TRBD2
clone_size: many
j_call: TRBJ2-1
v_call: TRBV5-1

cdr3_nt: TGTGCCAGCAGTTTGTGGGCCTCTGGGGCCAACGTCCTGACTTTC
cdr3_aa: CASSLWASGANVLTF
d_call: NA
clone_size: NA
j_call: TRBJ2-6
v_call: TRBV27

cdr3_nt: TGTGCCAGCAGTGACGGACGGCTAGCTAACTATGGCTACACCTTC
cdr3_aa: CASSDGRLANYGYTF
d_call: NA
clone_size: many
j_call: TRBJ1-2
v_call: TRBV6-1

cdr3_nt: TGTGCCAGCAGACCGGGGAGGGTGAGGGATCAGCCCCAGCATTTT
cdr3_aa: CASRPGRVRDQPQHF
d_call: NA
clone_size: many
j_call: TRBJ1-5
v_call: TRBV27

cdr3_nt: TGCAGTGCTGGAAATCAGCCCCAGCATTTT
cdr3_aa: CSAGNQPQHF
d_call: NA
clone_size: many
j_call: TRBJ1-5
v_call: TRBV20-1

cdr3_nt: TGCAGCGTTCTACCTCCGGGACAGGGTAGGGAGACCCAGTACTTC
cdr3_aa: CSVLPPGQGRETQYF
d_call: TRBD1
clone_size: few
j_call: TRBJ2-5
v_call: TRBV29-1

cdr3_nt: TGCGCCAGCAGCCCCGGACTAGCGGGAGGGAGCTTTACGAAGCAGTACTTC
cdr3_aa: CASSPGLAGGSFTKQYF
d_call: TRBD2
clone_size: NA
j_call: TRBJ2-7
v_call: TRBV5-1